This T cell receptor beta chain was recorded in a study of T cells in Graves' hyperthyroidism and ophthalmopathy. General study results and limits: Clonotypes that were expanded in thyroid above 0.001 mostly appeared in blood too. Before onset, by a median of approximately 5.9 months, the model predicted ophthalmopathy.

The CDR3 sequence is 15 residues long. Germline V gene lookup returns CDR1 MNHNS and CDR2 SASEGT. V was clipped by 2 bases and J by 1 base, with 11 bases between them. Graves' hyperthyroidism was deemed stable absent ophthalmopathy progression within 18 months. The CDR3 regions of TCR beta were amplified from RNA transcripts. RT-PCR in the first round (using the HTBI primer set) targeted the TCR CDR3. TCRdb analysed the multiplex PCR reads with MiXCR anew, one entry per CDR3 protein. This repertoire shows a few hundred thousand distinct CDR3 sequences, about 45% found once; its top ten account for more than 7.5%. This clonotype was detected many times. Its antigen is currently unknown.

Sample: peripheral blood or thyroid tissue (not recorded which). The receptor's source is a woman aged 18 to 35 with Graves' hyperthyroidism. The rearrangement links TRBV6-1 to TRBJ1-1; D is unresolved. The CDR3 DNA is TGTGCCAGCAGTGAATGGGCAGGTGCGAACACTGAAGCTTTCTTT. Encoded protein: CASSEWAGANTEAFF.